One and the same sample provided the 4 T cell receptor beta chains below, sequenced in a study of cytomegalovirus exposure and HLA in healthy donors. The PCR was carried out with 60 Vbeta primers and 13 Jbeta primers. Using immunoSEQ multiplex PCR, the repertoire was profiled, and TCRdb retains in-frame clones only, with some absent. The data contain 100,000 to 150,000 clones, around 78% of them singletons. The specimen was PBMCs. The receptors shown here come from a woman in her 40s in good health and CMV-seronegative.

The chain links TRBV5-1 to TRBJ2-2; D perhaps matches TRBD1 (5 bases). The CDR3 is 13 residues long. CDR1 and CDR2 from the germline V gene are SGHRS and YFSETQ. V was cut by 3 bases and J by 4 bases, with 7 bases left in between. As DNA, the CDR3 is TGCGCCAGCAGCTCCCAGGGCACCGGGGAGCTGTTTTTT. Protein sequence: CASSSQGTGELFF.

This clone was counted once. This chain connects TRBV7-2 to TRBJ2-5; 9 positions agree with TRBD2. Unmatched junction bases numbered 6, after V lost 5 bases and J lost 5 bases. This CDR3 contains 14 residues. The germline V gene encodes CDR1 SGHTA and CDR2 FQGNSA. CDR3 sequence: CASSGRAGGETQYF. DNA of the CDR3: TGTGCCAGCAGCGGTCGGGCGGGAGGGGAGACCCAGTACTTC. Complete variable domain (other parts from reference TRBV7-2 and TRBJ2-5): GAGVSQSPSNKVTEKGKDVELRCDPISGHTALYWYRQSLGQGLEFLIYFQGNSAPDKSGLPSDRFSAERTGGSVSTLTIQRTQQEDSAVYLCASSGRAGGETQYFGPGTRLLVL.

This sequence joins TRBV6-6 and TRBJ1-2; D not resolved. CDR3 size: 14 residues. Germline lookup yields CDR1 MNHNY and CDR2 SVGAGI (reference sequence). V was clipped by 7 bases and J by 5 bases, with 17 bases between them. The CDR3 is CASTPMASGYGYTF. CDR3 bases: TGTGCCAGCACCCCTATGGCCTCGGGATATGGCTACACCTTC.

This chain links TRBV10-2 with TRBJ1-4, with 9 positions matching TRBD1. CDR1 and CDR2 (germline): WSHSY, SAAADI. V gave up 0 bases and J gave up 7 bases; unmatched junction bases: 9. This CDR3 has 17 residues. In nucleotides, the CDR3 is TGCGCCAGCAGTGAGTCCCTTACAGGGGGCGTGGCTGAAAAACTGTTTTTT. As protein: CASSESLTGGVAEKLFF.